A single T cell receptor (beta chain) is shown here with its context. Antigen: not known. Every donor, a Caucasian adult, lived in Nashville, Tennessee. It was into CD45RA+ naive and CD45RA-negative memory subsets that the CD4+ cells were split. Execution of the assay was at deep level. The data were produced by immunoSEQ multiplex PCR, yet TCRdb's version contains in-frame clones alone and is incomplete. The sample shows roughly 2.5 million clones, roughly nine tenths of them seen only once. The CDR3 spans 15 residues. CDR1 and CDR2 (germline): SGHDT, YYEEEE. V dropped 4 bases and J dropped 0 bases, with 10 bases sitting between them. The data originate from a study of shared clonotypes between healthy human individuals. Study-wide findings and caveats: The low donor count limited represented genetic and exposure-history diversity.

Sequenced input: naive CD4+ T cells sorted from blood. Regarding subset: CD45RA+ positively selected. The genes are TRBV5-6 and TRBJ2-2; D is possibly TRBD1 or TRBD2 (5 bases each). This TCR came from a man younger than 30 in good health. The CDR3 loop is CASSAPGPNTGELFF. In nucleotides, the CDR3 is TGTGCCAGCAGCGCCCCGGGACCGAACACCGGGGAGCTGTTTTTT.